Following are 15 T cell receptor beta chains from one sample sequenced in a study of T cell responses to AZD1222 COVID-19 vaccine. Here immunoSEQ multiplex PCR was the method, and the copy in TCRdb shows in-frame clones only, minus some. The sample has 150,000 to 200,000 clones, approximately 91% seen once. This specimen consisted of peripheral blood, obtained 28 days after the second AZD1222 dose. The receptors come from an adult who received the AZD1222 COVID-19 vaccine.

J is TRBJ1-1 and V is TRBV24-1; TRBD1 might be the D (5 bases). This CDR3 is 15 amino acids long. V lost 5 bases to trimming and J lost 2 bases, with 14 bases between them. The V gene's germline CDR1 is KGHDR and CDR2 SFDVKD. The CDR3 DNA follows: TGTGCCACCAGTGTTCCCCAACAGGAAAACACTGAAGCTTTCTTT. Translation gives CATSVPQQENTEAFF.

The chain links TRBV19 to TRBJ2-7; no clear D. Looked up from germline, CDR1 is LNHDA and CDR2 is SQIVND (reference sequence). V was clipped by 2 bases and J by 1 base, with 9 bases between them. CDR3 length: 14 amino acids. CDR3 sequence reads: CASSIRAVSYEQYF. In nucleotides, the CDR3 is TGTGCCAGTAGTATAAGGGCGGTATCCTACGAGCAGTACTTC. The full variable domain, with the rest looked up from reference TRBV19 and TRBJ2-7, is DGGITQSPKYLFRKEGQNVTLSCEQNLNHDAMYWYRQDPGQGLRLIYYSQIVNDFQKGDIAEGYSVSREKKESFPLTVTSAQKNPTAFYLCASSIRAVSYEQYFGPGTRLTVT.

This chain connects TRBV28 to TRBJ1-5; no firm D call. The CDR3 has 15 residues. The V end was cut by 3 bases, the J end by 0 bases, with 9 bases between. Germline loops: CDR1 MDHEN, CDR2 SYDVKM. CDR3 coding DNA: TGTGCCAGCAGTTTGACGGCTGATAGCAATCAGCCCCAGCATTTT. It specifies CASSLTADSNQPQHF. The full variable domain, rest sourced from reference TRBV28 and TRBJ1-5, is DVKVTQSSRYLVKRTGEKVFLECVQDMDHENMFWYRQDPGLGLRLIYFSYDVKMKEKGDIPEGYSVSREKKERFSLILESASTNQTSMYLCASSLTADSNQPQHFGDGTRLSIL.

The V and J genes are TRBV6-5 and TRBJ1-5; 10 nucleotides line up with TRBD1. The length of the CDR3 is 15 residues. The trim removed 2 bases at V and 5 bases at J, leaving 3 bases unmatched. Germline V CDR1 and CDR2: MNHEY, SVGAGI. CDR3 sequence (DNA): TGTGCCAGCAGTTACCGAGGGACAGGGGATCAGCCCCAGCATTTT. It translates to CASSYRGTGDQPQHF.

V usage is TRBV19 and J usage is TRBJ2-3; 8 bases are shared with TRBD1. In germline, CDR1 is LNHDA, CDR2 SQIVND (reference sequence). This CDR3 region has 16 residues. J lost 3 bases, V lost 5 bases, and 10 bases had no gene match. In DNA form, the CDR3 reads TGTGCCAGTAGTTTACAGGGGGGAGGCCTTACAGATACGCAGTATTTT. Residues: CASSLQGGGLTDTQYF.

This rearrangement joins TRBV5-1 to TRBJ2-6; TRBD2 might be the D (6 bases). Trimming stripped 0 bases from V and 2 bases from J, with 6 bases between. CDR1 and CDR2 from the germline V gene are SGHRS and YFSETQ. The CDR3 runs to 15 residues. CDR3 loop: CASSLGGTGANVLTF. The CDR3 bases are TGCGCCAGCAGCTTGGGCGGGACTGGGGCCAACGTCCTGACTTTC.

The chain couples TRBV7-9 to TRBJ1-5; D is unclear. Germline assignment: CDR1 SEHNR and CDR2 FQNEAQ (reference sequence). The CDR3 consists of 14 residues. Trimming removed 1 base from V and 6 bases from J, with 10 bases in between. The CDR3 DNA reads TGTGCCAGCAGCTTAGGTGATCGGGGTCAGCCCCAGCATTTT. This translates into CASSLGDRGQPQHF.

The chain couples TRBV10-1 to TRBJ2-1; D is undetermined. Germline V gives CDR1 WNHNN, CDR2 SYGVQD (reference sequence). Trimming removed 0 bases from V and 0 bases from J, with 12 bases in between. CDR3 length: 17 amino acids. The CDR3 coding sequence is TGCGCCAGCAGTGAGTCGGTGGGCGCCAGCTCCTACAATGAGCAGTTCTTC. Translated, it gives CASSESVGASSYNEQFF.

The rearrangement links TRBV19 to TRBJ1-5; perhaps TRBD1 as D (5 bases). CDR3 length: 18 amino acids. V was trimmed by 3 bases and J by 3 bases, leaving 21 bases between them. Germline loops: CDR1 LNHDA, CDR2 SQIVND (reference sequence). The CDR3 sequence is CASSIGRGPAVDNQPQHF. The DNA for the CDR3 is TGTGCCAGTAGTATTGGTAGGGGACCCGCCGTGGACAATCAGCCCCAGCATTTT.

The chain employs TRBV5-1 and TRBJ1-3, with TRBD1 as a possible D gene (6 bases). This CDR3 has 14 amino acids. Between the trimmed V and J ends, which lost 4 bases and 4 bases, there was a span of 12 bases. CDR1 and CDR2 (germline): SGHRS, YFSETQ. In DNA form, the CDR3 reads TGCGCCAGCAGCGCGGGGGGCAGCGGAAACACCATATATTTT. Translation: CASSAGGSGNTIYF.

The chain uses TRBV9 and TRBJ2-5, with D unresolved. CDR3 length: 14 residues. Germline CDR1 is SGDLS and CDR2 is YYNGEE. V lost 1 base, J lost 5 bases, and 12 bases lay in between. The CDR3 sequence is CASSVSGVAETQYF. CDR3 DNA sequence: TGTGCCAGCAGCGTAAGTGGGGTCGCGGAGACCCAGTACTTC.

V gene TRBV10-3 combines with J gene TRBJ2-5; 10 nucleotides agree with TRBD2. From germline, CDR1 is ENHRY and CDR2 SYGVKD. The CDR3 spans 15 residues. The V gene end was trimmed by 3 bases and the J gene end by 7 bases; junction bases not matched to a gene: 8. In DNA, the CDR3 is TGTGCCATCAGTGACGCGGCTAGCGGGAGCCCGACCCAGTACTTC. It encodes CAISDAASGSPTQYF.

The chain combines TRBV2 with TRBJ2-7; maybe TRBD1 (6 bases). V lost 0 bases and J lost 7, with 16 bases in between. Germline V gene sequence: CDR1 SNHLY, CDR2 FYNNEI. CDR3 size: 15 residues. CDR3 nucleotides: TGTGCCAGCAGTGAAGCCCGACGGACAGCCACTGAGCAGTACTTC. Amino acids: CASSEARRTATEQYF.

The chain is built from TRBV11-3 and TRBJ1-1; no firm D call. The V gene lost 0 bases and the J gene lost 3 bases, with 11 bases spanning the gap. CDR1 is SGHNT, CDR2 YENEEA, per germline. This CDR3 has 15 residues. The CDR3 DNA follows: TGTGCCAGCAGCTTAGAAGAGGGCCCGGACACTGAAGCTTTCTTT. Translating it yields CASSLEEGPDTEAFF.

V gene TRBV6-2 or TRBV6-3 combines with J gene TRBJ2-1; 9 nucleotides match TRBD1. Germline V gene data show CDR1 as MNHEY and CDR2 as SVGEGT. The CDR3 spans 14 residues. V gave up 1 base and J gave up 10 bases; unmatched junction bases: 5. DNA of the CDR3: TGTGCCAGCAGTTACTTTGGGACAGGGAGAGAGCAGTTCTTC. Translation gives CASSYFGTGREQFF.